These 31 T cell receptor beta chains were all obtained from the same sample, sequenced in a study of T-cell memory formation after mild COVID-19. TCRdb used MiXCR to reprocess the 5' RACE reads, holding one entry per CDR3 protein. This sample has more than 80,000 distinct CDR3 sequences, with around 12% found just once. Sample: PBMCs or a T cell subset sorted from them (not recorded which). All receptors come from an adult woman who had mild COVID-19 (a few samples of this study predate the infection). Cell type and time point are not known.

This clonotype came up a few times. The chain is built from TRBV6-5 and TRBJ2-1; TRBD2 agrees at 10 bases. The CDR3 has 14 amino acids. From germline, CDR1 is MNHEY and CDR2 SVGAGI. Germline trimming cut 5 bases from V and 5 bases from J; bases unmatched to any gene: 3. This chain's CDR3 is CASSIGLADNEQFF. The CDR3 DNA sequence: TGTGCCAGCAGTATCGGACTAGCGGACAATGAGCAGTTCTTC.

This sequence joins TRBV24-1 and TRBJ2-2; D perhaps matches TRBD1 (6 bases). Trimming stripped 9 bases from V and 0 bases from J, with 10 bases between. Germline CDR1 is KGHDR and CDR2 is SFDVKD. This CDR3 has 14 amino acids. CDR3 amino acids: CATSRTANTGELFF. The CDR3 nucleotides are TGTGCCACCTCCCGGACAGCGAACACCGGGGAGCTGTTTTTT.

This clonotype was counted a few times. The gene calls are TRBV19 and TRBJ1-2; D unclear. V was clipped by 3 bases and J by 6 bases, with 8 bases between them. CDR1 is LNHDA and CDR2 is SQIVND in the germline V gene (reference sequence). CDR3 length: 12 residues. The CDR3 DNA reads TGTGCCAGTAGTATTCCGGTTGATGGCTACACCTTC. This gives the protein CASSIPVDGYTF.

This clonotype was detected ten times or more. The chain employs TRBV10-3 and TRBJ2-7; no firm D call. V lost 3 bases, J lost 0 bases, and 6 bases lay in between. The CDR3 sequence is 13 residues long. Germline V gene lookup returns CDR1 ENHRY and CDR2 SYGVKD. In nucleotides, the CDR3 is TGTGCCATCAGTGACCATAGCTCCTACGAGCAGTACTTC. Amino acid sequence: CAISDHSSYEQYF.

This clonotype was picked up a small number of times. DNA for the CDR3: TGTGCCAGCAGTCCAGGGGGGCTTTACAATGAGCAGTTCTTC. This gives the protein CASSPGGLYNEQFF. The rearrangement links TRBV12-3 or TRBV12-4 to TRBJ2-1; D is perhaps TRBD1 (7 bases). The length of the CDR3 is 14 residues. Trimming left V 5 bases short and J 4 bases short, with 12 bases between.

The chain employs TRBV7-2 and TRBJ2-3, with 9 nucleotides matching TRBD2. Looked up from germline, CDR1 is SGHTA and CDR2 is FQGNSA. This CDR3 has 19 residues. J was trimmed by 3 bases and V by 2 bases; bases with no gene match: 15. The CDR3 DNA reads as TGTGCCAGCAGCTTAATCTTGGGTATAGCGGGAGCCCTGACAGATACGCAGTATTTT. Its translation: CASSLILGIAGALTDTQYF.

This clonotype was seen a few times. The chain uses TRBV11-2 and TRBJ2-1; D not resolved. The CDR3 has 15 amino acids. Germline V gene sequence: CDR1 SGHAT, CDR2 FQNNGV. Trimming stripped 0 bases from V and 10 bases from J, with 16 bases between. CDR3 coding DNA: TGTGCCAGCAGCTTAGAGTTCGTCCCTTACGGGGAGCAGTTCTTC. Translation: CASSLEFVPYGEQFF.

This chain's CDR3 is CSALAGERTGELFF. The CDR3 nucleotides read TGCAGTGCTTTAGCGGGGGAACGCACCGGGGAGCTGTTTTTT. V is TRBV20-1 and J is TRBJ2-2, with 9 bases matching TRBD2. V shed 5 bases, J shed 4 bases, and the junction held 5 bases outside the gene matches. This CDR3 contains 14 residues. Germline loops: CDR1 DFQATT, CDR2 SNEGSKA (reference sequence).

J is TRBJ2-7 and V is TRBV11-2; possibly TRBD2 for D (5 bases). Trimming shortened V by 2 bases and J by 3 bases, and 11 bases separated the two germline ends. Germline values: CDR1 SGHAT, CDR2 FQNNGV. The CDR3 contains 14 residues. The CDR3 spells CASSLMAEGYEQYF. The CDR3 DNA reads TGTGCCAGCAGCTTAATGGCAGAGGGCTACGAGCAGTACTTC.

The chain has TRBV14 and TRBJ1-1; D gene uncertain. Germline CDR1 reads SGHDN; CDR2 reads FVKESK. The CDR3 runs 15 residues. The V end lost 1 base, the J end lost 4 bases, and 13 bases lay between the germline ends. CDR3 in DNA: TGTGCCAGCAGCCAAGTTAGGTCCAGGAGCACTGAAGCTTTCTTT. Protein product: CASSQVRSRSTEAFF.

Written as DNA, the CDR3 is TGTGCCAGCAGTTTGGGGTGGGCCAGCCAAGAGACCCAGTACTTC. Translated: CASSLGWASQETQYF. The chain carries TRBV28 and TRBJ2-5; unclear D gene. Germline CDR1 is MDHEN and CDR2 is SYDVKM. The ends were cut back, 3 bases at V and 1 base at J, with 12 bases in the middle. The CDR3 contains 15 residues.

The chain joins TRBV5-1 to TRBJ2-5; 7 bases align to TRBD1. The germline gives CDR1 SGHRS, CDR2 YFSETQ. With V trimmed by 3 bases and J by 2 bases, 7 bases remained unmatched. This CDR3 is built from 15 residues. CDR3 loop: CASSSLDREQETQYF. The CDR3 region has the DNA TGCGCCAGCAGCTCCCTCGACAGGGAGCAAGAGACCCAGTACTTC. The complete variable domain, with remaining parts taken from reference TRBV5-1 and TRBJ2-5, reads KAGVTQTPRYLIKTRGQQVTLSCSPISGHRSVSWYQQTPGQGLQFLFEYFSETQRNKGNFPGRFSGRQFSNSRSEMNVSTLELGDSALYLCASSSLDREQETQYFGPGTRLLVL.

This clonotype was recorded at least ten times. The chain joins TRBV7-9 to TRBJ2-5; D call uncertain. The CDR3 loop spans 14 amino acids. Germline-derived CDR1 and CDR2 are SEHNR and FQNEAQ (reference sequence). V was cut by 5 bases and J by 5 bases, with 15 bases left in between. The CDR3 reads CASSPRSLLETQYF. For the CDR3, the DNA is TGTGCCAGCAGCCCTCGATCTCTCCTGGAGACCCAGTACTTC. Full variable domain (outside the CDR3, taken from reference TRBV7-9 and TRBJ2-5): DTGVSQNPRHKITKRGQNVTFRCDPISEHNRLYWYRQTLGQGPEFLTYFQNEAQLEKSRLLSDRFSAERPKGSFSTLEIQRTEQGDSAMYLCASSPRSLLETQYFGPGTRLLVL.

There are a few counts of this clonotype. The J gene is TRBJ2-3, the V gene TRBV6-1; the D gene is possibly TRBD1 (5 bases). Germline loops: CDR1 MNHNS, CDR2 SASEGT. The CDR3 is made up of 14 amino acids. V was clipped by 6 bases and J by 7 bases, with 17 bases between them. CDR3 nucleotides: TGTGCCAGCAGGGAACCCCAGGGTGGATATACGCAGTATTTT. Translation: CASREPQGGYTQYF.

There are a few counts of this clonotype. The chain is built from TRBV18 and TRBJ1-4; D is uncertain. Between the trimmed V and J ends, which lost 0 bases and 7 bases, there was a span of 6 bases. In germline, CDR1 is KGHSH, CDR2 LQKENI. The CDR3 covers 13 residues. The CDR3 DNA sequence: TGTGCCAGCTCACCACCCGCAAGTGAAAAACTGTTTTTT. It translates to CASSPPASEKLFF.

This clonotype came up a few times. The chain employs TRBV6-6 and TRBJ2-2, with D uncertain. Per germline, CDR1 MNHNY and CDR2 SVGAGI (reference sequence). V was pared by 0 bases and J by 4 bases, with 6 bases between. There are 14 residues in the CDR3. The CDR3 DNA follows: TGTGCCAGCAGTTACTCGTCCCGCACCGGGGAGCTGTTTTTT. Residues: CASSYSSRTGELFF.

V gene TRBV2 combines with J gene TRBJ2-7; D not certain. The V end lost 3 bases, the J end lost 0 bases, and 6 bases lay between the germline ends. Germline V lookup: CDR1 SNHLY, CDR2 FYNNEI. The CDR3 consists of 13 residues. CDR3 DNA: TGTGCCAGCAGTGACCCCGGCTCCTACGAGCAGTACTTC. Amino acid sequence: CASSDPGSYEQYF.

The chain couples TRBV15 to TRBJ2-1; TRBD1 matches at 9 bases. J lost 8 bases, V lost 5 bases, and 13 bases had no gene match. Germline V gives CDR1 LNHNV, CDR2 YYDKDF (reference sequence). The CDR3 is made up of 16 amino acids. For the CDR3, the DNA is TGTGCCACCAGCTCCCGTGGGGGACAGGGAAACGATGAGCAGTTCTTC. It codes for CATSSRGGQGNDEQFF.

The rearrangement uses TRBV5-1 and TRBJ2-7; a weak D match, TRBD2 (6 bases). V lost 3 bases to trimming and J lost 0 bases, with 16 bases between them. This CDR3 region has 16 residues. Germline assignment: CDR1 SGHRS and CDR2 YFSETQ. CDR3 in DNA: TGCGCCAGCAGCTCCCTGGGGGACGGGAGCTCCTACGAGCAGTACTTC. Protein sequence: CASSSLGDGSSYEQYF.

The V and J genes are TRBV5-6 and TRBJ2-4; TRBD1 matches at 8 bases. V gave up 0 bases and J gave up 3 bases; unmatched junction bases: 5. Germline V gene data show CDR1 as SGHDT and CDR2 as YYEEEE. The CDR3 sequence is 16 residues long. CDR3 nucleotides: TGTGCCAGCAGCTTGGGTACAGGGGGGATCAAAAACATTCAGTACTTC. It yields the protein CASSLGTGGIKNIQYF.

This clonotype has a handful of counts. The chain couples TRBV7-8 to TRBJ2-7; 7 bases align to TRBD1. The CDR3 sequence is 15 residues long. Trimming cost V 5 bases and J 5 bases; bases outside gene matches: 12. Germline lookup yields CDR1 SGHVS and CDR2 FQNEAQ. The CDR3 DNA reads TGTGCCAGCAGCCCCCTTTTCGGACAGGCGAACGAGCAGTACTTC. Its translation is CASSPLFGQANEQYF. Using reference TRBV7-8 and TRBJ2-7 for the parts outside the CDR3, the full variable domain is GAGVSQSPRYKVAKRGQDVALRCDPISGHVSLFWYQQALGQGPEFLTYFQNEAQLDKSGLPSDRFFAERPEGSVSTLKIQRTQQEDSAVYLCASSPLFGQANEQYFGPGTRLTVT.

The chain links TRBV21-1 to TRBJ2-7; the tabulated D call, TRBD1, remains unverified against the DNA. TRBV21-1 is reported as a pseudogene. CDR3 length equals 16 residues. CDR3 bases: TGTGCCAGCAGCAAAGACCTAGACAGGGGCGAGGGGGAGCAGTACTTC. The encoded protein is CASSKDLDRGEGEQYF.

This clonotype was seen repeatedly, ten times or more. The chain recombines TRBV20-1 with TRBJ2-1, with D perhaps TRBD1 (6 bases). The CDR3 has 13 residues. Germline values: CDR1 DFQATT, CDR2 SNEGSKA (reference sequence). The V end lost 6 bases, the J end lost 8 bases, and 17 bases lay between the germline ends. DNA for the CDR3: TGCAGTGCAGAGGGGGAGAAGGGTTATGAGCAGTTCTTC. Its translation is CSAEGEKGYEQFF.

This clonotype was detected only a few times. CDR3 protein: CASSPAPITGELFF. The CDR3 nucleotides read TGTGCCAGCAGCCCAGCCCCCATAACCGGGGAGCTGTTTTTT. The J gene is TRBJ2-2, the V gene TRBV7-6; D is unclear. CDR1 is SGHVS, CDR2 FNYEAQ, per germline. The CDR3 runs to 14 residues. Trimming took 5 bases from V and 5 from J, leaving 12 bases between them. Full variable domain (rest looked up from reference TRBV7-6 and TRBJ2-2): GAGVSQSPRYKVTKRGQDVALRCDPISGHVSLYWYRQALGQGPEFLTYFNYEAQQDKSGLPNDRFSAERPEGSISTLTIQRTEQRDSAMYRCASSPAPITGELFFGEGSRLTVL.

The chain recombines TRBV7-2 with TRBJ2-2, with 14 bases matching TRBD2. The CDR3 has 16 amino acids. The germline CDR1 and CDR2 sequences are SGHTA and FQGNSA. With V trimmed by 5 bases and J by 4 bases, 3 bases remained unmatched. CDR3 loop: CASSPGLAGVTGELFF. The CDR3 bases are TGTGCCAGCAGCCCGGGACTAGCGGGAGTCACCGGGGAGCTGTTTTTT.

J is TRBJ2-7 and V is TRBV5-4, with TRBD2 identical over 10 bases. V lost 4 bases to trimming and J lost 3 bases; unmatched junction nucleotides: 7. The germline gives CDR1 SGHNT, CDR2 YYREEE (reference sequence). CDR3 length: 15 residues. CDR3 in amino acids: CASSRGTSAYYEQYF. The CDR3 bases are TGTGCCAGCAGCAGGGGGACTAGCGCGTACTACGAGCAGTACTTC. The full variable domain, with the rest looked up from reference TRBV5-4 and TRBJ2-7, is ETGVTQSPTHLIKTRGQQVTLRCSSQSGHNTVSWYQQALGQGPQFIFQYYREEENGRGNFPPRFSGLQFPNYSSELNVNALELDDSALYLCASSRGTSAYYEQYFGPGTRLTVT.

Notes on this clonotype: Since a much larger clone is just one base distant, this may be a read error. This chain links TRBV7-9 with TRBJ2-3; D is unresolved. From germline, CDR1 is SEHNR and CDR2 FQNEAQ (reference sequence). This CDR3 has 15 residues. The V and J ends lost 6 bases and 1 base respectively, with 14 bases between them. DNA of the CDR3: TGTGCCAGCAGGGATGGGCTATCGCGCACAGATACGCAGTATTTT. It specifies CASRDGLSRTDTQYF.

This clonotype came up a few times. CDR3: CASKITGGNQPQHF. In nucleotides, the CDR3 is TGTGCCAGCAAGATCACAGGGGGTAATCAGCCCCAGCATTTT. The J gene is TRBJ1-5, the V gene TRBV27; 8 bases agree with TRBD1. Germline values: CDR1 MNHEY, CDR2 SMNVEV (reference sequence). V lost 7 bases and J lost 4; bases outside the gene matches: 6. This CDR3 contains 14 residues.

This clonotype was detected many times. The V gene is TRBV5-1, the J gene TRBJ2-7; TRBD1 matches at 7 bases. With 3 bases clipped from V and 7 bases from J, the junction kept 16 bases outside the gene matches. The CDR3 loop spans 16 amino acids. In germline, CDR1 is SGHRS, CDR2 YFSETQ. The CDR3 coding sequence is TGCGCCAGCAGCTCCGAAGACACAGGGGCGTTTGAGGAGCAGTACTTC. Its translation is CASSSEDTGAFEEQYF.

The chain couples TRBV12-3 or TRBV12-4 to TRBJ2-7; TRBD2 aligns across 8 bases. Unmatched junction bases numbered 6, after V lost 6 bases and J lost 2 bases. The CDR3 contains 14 residues. The CDR3 here is CASSVSGTAYEQYF. The CDR3 DNA reads TGTGCCAGCAGCGTTAGCGGGACCGCCTACGAGCAGTACTTC.

There are a few counts of this clonotype. This rearrangement joins TRBV7-9 to TRBJ2-5; D ambiguous. CDR1 is SEHNR, CDR2 FQNEAQ, per germline (reference sequence). Between the trimmed V and J ends, which lost 0 bases and 5 bases, there was a span of 7 bases. This CDR3 is built from 13 residues. The CDR3 here is CASSLALMETQYF. DNA of the CDR3: TGTGCCAGCAGCTTAGCGCTTATGGAGACCCAGTACTTC.